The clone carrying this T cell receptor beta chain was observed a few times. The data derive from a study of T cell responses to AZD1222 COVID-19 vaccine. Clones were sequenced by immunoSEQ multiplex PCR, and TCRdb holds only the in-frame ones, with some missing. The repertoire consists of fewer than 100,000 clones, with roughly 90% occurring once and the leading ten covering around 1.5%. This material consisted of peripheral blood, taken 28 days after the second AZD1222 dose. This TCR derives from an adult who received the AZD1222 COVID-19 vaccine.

CDR3 sequence (DNA): TGCAGCGTTGCAGACCCAAGGGGCACTGAAGCTTTCTTT. It encodes CSVADPRGTEAFF. The chain couples TRBV29-1 to TRBJ1-1; TRBD1 might be the D (5 bases). V lost 4 bases to trimming and J lost 4 bases, with 13 bases between them. Germline V gene sequence: CDR1 SQVTM, CDR2 ANQGSEA. The CDR3 loop spans 13 amino acids.